This T cell receptor (beta chain) originates from a study of blood T cell repertoires in COVID-19. Symptom resolution, clearance, or two negative PCRs marked the recovered donors of Cohort 3. Profiling relied on immunoSEQ multiplex PCR, and the TCRdb table lists in-frame clones only, not all of them. The repertoire holds under 200,000 clones, with about 90% as singletons. Germline V lookup: CDR1 MDHEN, CDR2 SYDVKM. Between the trimmed V and J ends, which lost 5 bases and 1 base, there was a span of 9 bases. CDR3 length: 14 amino acids. The sample taken for sequencing was PBMCs or T cells enriched from blood (not recorded which). This clonotype was sampled from a woman in her 50s who had recovered from COVID-19. The chain is built from TRBV28 and TRBJ2-1; D call uncertain. The CDR3 loop reads CASSGVGSYNEQFF. DNA of the CDR3: TGTGCCAGCAGTGGCGTCGGGTCCTACAATGAGCAGTTCTTC. Variable domain in full (rest from reference TRBV28 and TRBJ2-1): DVKVTQSSRYLVKRTGEKVFLECVQDMDHENMFWYRQDPGLGLRLIYFSYDVKMKEKGDIPEGYSVSREKKERFSLILESASTNQTSMYLCASSGVGSYNEQFFGPGTRLTVL.